The present entry profiles one T cell receptor beta chain with its context. Its specificity is unknown. Produced via immunoSEQ multiplex PCR; TCRdb's table is partial and in-frame only. The table lists 81,000 or so clones, approximately 84% of them singletons. This record belongs to a study of radiotherapy plus CTLA-4 blockade in lung cancer. Study at large: Objective responses emerged in over 15% of patients, and around 29% attained disease control.

Focal radiation plus CTLA-4 blockade with ipilimumab was given to patients with chemo-refractory metastatic non-small-cell lung cancer. Trimming cost V 7 bases and J 7 bases; bases outside gene matches: 9. The CDR3 is 13 amino acids. Looked up from germline, CDR1 is SQVTM and CDR2 is ANQGSEA. Broader study findings: Strongest reported response predictors: early blood clone changes and post-radiation interferon-beta. Radiotherapy was combined with ipilimumab, and tumor-derived TCR clones then expanded in blood.

This chain uses TRBV29-1 with TRBJ2-2, with 7 nucleotides matching TRBD1. Here the sequenced sample was peripheral blood, taken from a patient treated with radiotherapy plus ipilimumab. The TCR comes from a human donor with non-small cell lung cancer who had stable disease on radiotherapy plus ipilimumab. CDR3 sequence (DNA): TGCAGCGCCCGCGACAGGGCGGGCGGGGAGCTGTTTTTT. Protein: CSARDRAGGELFF.